A single sample gave rise to the 14 T cell receptor beta chains below, sequenced in a study of shared clonotypes between healthy human individuals. Positively selected for CCR7, the CD45RO-negative cells used as naive CD8 cells excluded terminally differentiated effector memory CD45RA+ cells. The protocol was immunoSEQ multiplex PCR, while the TCRdb copy is restricted to in-frame clones and leaves out a portion. The table lists about 2 million clones, about 95% of them singletons. Sample: naive CD8+ T cells sorted from blood. All receptors derive from a young man in good health.

This clone was picked up one time. The CDR3 DNA sequence: TGTGCCAGCAGCGGCCCCGGTGGGGTCACTGAAGCTTTCTTT. It is translated as CASSGPGGVTEAFF. The chain couples TRBV9 to TRBJ1-1; D is uncertain. The germline gives CDR1 SGDLS, CDR2 YYNGEE. Trimming took off 3 bases at V and 4 bases at J, with 13 bases between the two ends. The CDR3 totals 14 residues.

Here the CDR3 DNA reads TGTGCCAGCAGCTCCTTGACAGGGGAGTATGAAAAACTGTTTTTT. It translates to CASSSLTGEYEKLFF. This chain links TRBV5-6 with TRBJ1-4, with TRBD1 matching over 8 bases. CDR3 length equals 15 residues. Trimming removed 3 bases from V and 6 bases from J; junction bases left unmatched: 7. In germline, CDR1 is SGHDT, CDR2 YYEEEE. The full variable domain, its missing parts supplied by reference TRBV5-6 and TRBJ1-4, is DAGVTQSPTHLIKTRGQQVTLRCSPKSGHDTVSWYQQALGQGPQFIFQYYEEEERQRGNFPDRFSGHQFPNYSSELNVNALLLGDSALYLCASSSLTGEYEKLFFGSGTQLSVL.

This clone appeared once. As DNA, the CDR3 is TGCGCCAGCAGCTTCCCGACAGGGGCCTCAAACACTGAAGCTTTCTTT. This encodes CASSFPTGASNTEAFF. The rearrangement joins TRBV5-1 to TRBJ1-1, with TRBD1 identical over 8 bases. Germline loops: CDR1 SGHRS, CDR2 YFSETQ. The trim removed 2 bases at V and 2 bases at J, leaving 8 bases unmatched. The length of the CDR3 is 16 residues.

The chain uses TRBV9 and TRBJ2-1; perhaps D is TRBD1 or TRBD2 (6 bases each). Germline V CDR1 and CDR2: SGDLS, YYNGEE. The CDR3 runs 16 residues. Trimming removed 1 base from V and 8 bases from J, with 19 bases in between. The CDR3 DNA follows: TGTGCCAGCAGCGTATGGACGGGACTCAGGGGAGATGAGCAGTTCTTC. It specifies CASSVWTGLRGDEQFF.

This sequence joins TRBV11-3 and TRBJ2-1; 10 bases align to TRBD1. CDR1 is SGHNT, CDR2 YENEEA, per germline. V gave up 5 bases and J gave up 0 bases; unmatched junction bases: 4. There are 16 residues in the CDR3. The CDR3 sequence is CASSLRTGGSYNEQFF. CDR3 sequence (DNA): TGTGCCAGCAGCCTTCGGACAGGGGGCTCCTACAATGAGCAGTTCTTC.

This clone occurred once. The CDR3 is CASSPVGGGTYEQYF. Here the CDR3 DNA reads TGTGCCAGCAGCCCGGTTGGGGGGGGGACCTACGAGCAGTACTTC. The V call is TRBV11-2, the J call TRBJ2-7; 7 bases are a match to TRBD2. Germline trimming cut 5 bases from V and 2 bases from J; bases unmatched to any gene: 9. The CDR3 covers 15 residues. CDR1 and CDR2 (germline): SGHAT, FQNNGV.

The chain recombines TRBV5-6 with TRBJ1-5, with D maybe TRBD1 (5 bases). Germline loops: CDR1 SGHDT, CDR2 YYEEEE. V lost 2 bases and J lost 1, with 19 bases in between. The CDR3 runs 18 residues. The CDR3 nucleotides read TGTGCCAGCAGCTTTCACGTGGATGAGGGGTCGAGCAATCAGCCCCAGCATTTT. It encodes CASSFHVDEGSSNQPQHF.

This chain joins TRBV27 and TRBJ2-1; 9 nucleotides agree with TRBD1. The CDR3 consists of 16 residues. The V gene end was trimmed by 3 bases and the J gene end by 8 bases; junction bases not matched to a gene: 11. Germline values: CDR1 MNHEY, CDR2 SMNVEV (reference sequence). The CDR3 nucleotides read TGTGCCAGCAGTTTCAACCGGGACAGGGTGTACGATGAGCAGTTCTTC. This gives the protein CASSFNRDRVYDEQFF.

As for this clone: The same CDR3 can be traced to other DNA sequences in this sample. The gene calls are TRBV9 and TRBJ1-1, with 7 nucleotides matching TRBD1. Germline CDR1 reads SGDLS; CDR2 reads YYNGEE. The CDR3 covers 14 residues. The junction had 5 bases not matched to a gene; V was cut back by 0 bases and J by 6 bases. DNA for the CDR3: TGTGCCAGCAGCGTAGAAGGGGGCAGATCTGAAGCTTTCTTT. This encodes CASSVEGGRSEAFF.

The CDR3 sequence is CASSHGGMEWTIYF. Written as DNA, the CDR3 is TGTGCCAGCAGTCATGGAGGGATGGAGTGGACCATATATTTT. The chain has TRBV6-1 and TRBJ1-3; D not resolved. Germline CDR1 and CDR2: MNHNS and SASEGT. The length of the CDR3 is 14 residues. V was trimmed by 5 bases and J by 10 bases, leaving 18 bases between them.

The rearrangement uses TRBV2 and TRBJ2-1; D possibly corresponds to TRBD2 (5 bases). The length of the CDR3 is 14 residues. Trimming stripped 11 bases from V and 0 bases from J, with 14 bases between. From germline, CDR1 is SNHLY and CDR2 FYNNEI. CDR3 nucleotides: TGTGCCGGCTCCGAAGGGAGCTCCTACAATGAGCAGTTCTTC. The encoded protein is CAGSEGSSYNEQFF. Based on the CDR3 plus reference TRBV2 and TRBJ2-1, the full variable domain is EPEVTQTPSHQVTQMGQEVILRCVPISNHLYFYWYRQILGQKVEFLVSFYNNEISEKSEIFDDQFSVERPDGSNFTLKIRSTKLEDSAMYFCAGSEGSSYNEQFFGPGTRLTVL.

The chain links TRBV25-1 to TRBJ2-3, with 8 bases identical to TRBD2. Trimming took 8 bases from V and 1 from J; bases not matched to a gene: 5. Germline V gene data show CDR1 as MGHDK and CDR2 as SYGVNS. The CDR3 is made up of 14 amino acids. The CDR3: CASSTGGGTDTQYF. The CDR3 DNA sequence: TGTGCCAGCTCCACGGGGGGGGGCACAGATACGCAGTATTTT.

V and J are TRBV28 and TRBJ1-4; 8 bases are shared with TRBD1. J lost 6 bases, V lost 2 bases, and 8 bases had no gene match. This CDR3 contains 16 residues. In germline, CDR1 is MDHEN, CDR2 SYDVKM. The CDR3 nucleotides are TGTGCCAGCAGTTTAGATACAGGGGGGAAGGATGAAAAACTGTTTTTT. Its protein product is CASSLDTGGKDEKLFF.

The chain joins TRBV7-9 to TRBJ2-5; 13 bases align to TRBD2. The length of the CDR3 is 14 residues. J was trimmed by 5 bases and V by 5 bases; bases with no gene match: 2. Per the germline V gene, CDR1 is SEHNR and CDR2 is FQNEAQ (reference sequence). The CDR3 sequence is CASSRTSGSETQYF. The CDR3 DNA reads TGTGCCAGCAGCAGGACTAGCGGGAGTGAGACCCAGTACTTC.